The rows below give T cell receptor beta chains drawn from one sample of a study of T cell repertoires in cytomegalovirus infection. TCRdb passed the reads through MiXCR, listing each CDR3 protein once. The repertoire holds under 800,000 distinct CDR3 sequences, with approximately 25% as singletons. The sample taken for sequencing was CD8+ T cells from PBMCs. Receptors were obtained from a human donor in good health (CMV status not recorded). Some clones in this sample may be carry-over from other donors' samples. CDR3s include the opening cysteine and the closing phenylalanine or tryptophan. The D gene is left open where the match is weak. Size values are once, few and many counts, or a class for expanded clones, and some rows have none.

TRBV6-2/TRBV6-3	.	few	TRBJ1-1	CASSYRRGDNTEAFF	TGTGCCAGCAGTTACCGCAGGGGTGATAACACTGAAGCTTTCTTT
TRBV7-9	TRBD2	.	TRBJ2-5	CASSSVNAGGPGRKTQYF	TGTGCCAGCAGCAGCGTGAACGCGGGGGGGCCGGGTAGGAAGACCCAGTACTTC
TRBV28	TRBD1	few	TRBJ1-2	CASSPFEDRVYGYTF	TGTGCCAGCAGTCCCTTCGAGGACAGGGTCTATGGCTACACCTTC
TRBV29-1	TRBD1	few	TRBJ1-2	CSVVGTDYGYTF	TGCAGCGTCGTAGGGACAGACTATGGCTACACCTTC
TRBV6-5	.	few	TRBJ2-2	CASSYSEGSGELFF	TGTGCCAGCAGTTACTCGGAGGGTTCCGGGGAGCTGTTTTTT
TRBV4-1	TRBD2	.	TRBJ2-5	CASSRGLAGEETQYF	TGCGCCAGCAGCCGCGGACTAGCGGGGGAGGAGACCCAGTACTTC
TRBV12-3/TRBV12-4	.	.	TRBJ2-3	CASSWTLRSTDTQYF	TGTGCCAGCAGTTGGACCCTCCGCAGCACAGATACGCAGTATTTT
TRBV5-1	TRBD2	.	TRBJ2-7	CASSLVPLLAGGALGPNSYEQYF	TGCGCCAGCAGCTTGGTTCCCTTACTAGCGGGGGGAGCCTTGGGGCCCAACTCCTACGAGCAGTACTTC
TRBV7-8	.	many	TRBJ2-1	CASSFGLLNEQFF	TGTGCCAGCAGCTTCGGACTCTTAAATGAGCAGTTCTTC
TRBV7-2	.	many	TRBJ1-5	CASSLGHRFGQPQHF	TGTGCCAGCAGCTTAGGACACCGATTCGGGCAGCCCCAGCATTTT
TRBV14	.	.	TRBJ1-6	CASSQTSGSGSPLHF	TGTGCCAGCAGCCAAACCTCAGGGTCAGGTTCACCCCTCCACTTT
TRBV19	.	few	TRBJ2-2	CASYGVGRYEPNTGELFF	TGTGCCAGTTACGGGGTCGGACGGTATGAACCGAACACCGGGGAGCTGTTTTTT
TRBV7-9	.	.	TRBJ1-5	CASSSERNSNQPQHF	TGTGCCAGCAGCTCTGAACGAAATAGCAATCAGCCCCAGCATTTT
TRBV5-1	.	few	TRBJ1-1	CASSTSPGYTEAFF	TGCGCCAGCAGCACAAGCCCAGGGTACACTGAAGCTTTCTTT
TRBV12-3/TRBV12-4	TRBD1	.	TRBJ2-7	CASSFGTASSYEQYF	TGTGCCAGCAGTTTCGGGACAGCTTCGTCCTACGAGCAGTACTTC
TRBV20-1	.	.	TRBJ1-1	CSARDETWDTEAFF	TGCAGTGCTAGAGATGAAACCTGGGACACTGAAGCTTTCTTT
TRBV29-1	.	few	TRBJ2-2	CSAGRLGYTGELFF	TGCAGCGCAGGAAGACTTGGGTACACCGGGGAGCTGTTTTTT
TRBV7-2	.	many	TRBJ2-7	CASSSDNSYEQYF	TGTGCCAGCAGTTCGGACAACTCCTACGAGCAGTACTTC
TRBV7-3	TRBD1	many	TRBJ1-1	CASTLGQGNTEAFF	TGTGCCAGCACCTTAGGACAGGGGAACACTGAAGCTTTCTTT
TRBV14	.	.	TRBJ1-1	CASSQDGPRMNTEAFF	TGTGCCAGCAGCCAAGACGGCCCCAGGATGAACACTGAAGCTTTCTTT
TRBV10-3	.	.	TRBJ2-2	CAISEPIFGQRTGELYF	TGTGCCATCAGTGAGCCTATATTTGGACAGCGCACCGGGGAGCTGTATTTT
TRBV7-8	.	many	TRBJ2-1	CASSLESPGEQFF	TGTGCCAGCAGCTTAGAGTCTCCAGGTGAGCAGTTCTTC
TRBV2	.	.	TRBJ2-1	CASSAVGNNEQFF	TGTGCCAGCAGTGCCGTTGGGAACAATGAGCAGTTCTTC
TRBV4-3	TRBD1	.	TRBJ2-2	CASSQETGNGELFF	TGCGCCAGCAGCCAAGAGACAGGGAACGGGGAGCTGTTTTTT
TRBV7-9	.	.	TRBJ2-7	CASSLVGNYEQYF	TGTGCCAGCAGCTTAGTTGGGAACTACGAGCAGTACTTC
TRBV28	TRBD2	few	TRBJ2-6	CASSFRDYSGANVLTF	TGTGCCAGCAGTTTTAGGGACTACTCTGGGGCCAACGTCCTGACTTTC
TRBV4-1	.	few	TRBJ2-3	CASSQLGPSTDTQYF	TGCGCCAGCAGCCAACTGGGGCCGAGCACAGATACGCAGTATTTT
TRBV14	.	many	TRBJ2-2	CASSQVPARYTGELFF	TGTGCCAGCAGCCAAGTGCCCGCGCGGTACACCGGGGAGCTGTTTTTT
TRBV15	.	.	TRBJ2-5	CATSFARKETQYF	TGTGCCACCAGCTTTGCAAGAAAAGAGACCCAGTACTTC
TRBV5-6	.	.	TRBJ2-7	CASSGEPFYEQYF	TGTGCCAGCAGCGGGGAACCTTTCTACGAGCAGTACTTC